Listed below are T cell receptor beta chains from one sample, sequenced in a study of T cell responses to AZD1222 COVID-19 vaccine. Some clones are missing from TCRdb's copy, which holds only in-frame ones; the method was immunoSEQ multiplex PCR. The sample shows 130,000 to 150,000 clones, around 90% of them seen only once. The material sequenced was peripheral blood, taken 28 days after the second AZD1222 dose. These receptors were taken from an adult who received the AZD1222 COVID-19 vaccine. Both conserved end residues are part of each CDR3. The D gene is left open where the match is weak. Rows may omit the clone size; those that give it use once, few, many or a size class.

clone_size	v_call	d_call	j_call	cdr3_nt	cdr3_aa
.	TRBV12-5	.	TRBJ1-1	TGTGCTAGTGGTTTGGAAGTGACTGAAGCTTTCTTT	CASGLEVTEAFF
.	TRBV27	TRBD2	TRBJ2-2	TGTGCCAGCAGTTTACTCCTAGCGGGGGCCGGGGAGCTGTTTTTT	CASSLLLAGAGELFF
.	TRBV14	TRBD1	TRBJ1-1	TGTGCCAGCAGCTCAGGACAGGGGAACACTGAAGCTTTCTTT	CASSSGQGNTEAFF
.	TRBV6-1	.	TRBJ2-2	TGTGCCAGCAGTGAAGGGACCGGGGAGCTGTTTTTT	CASSEGTGELFF
.	TRBV5-6	.	TRBJ1-1	TGTGCCAGCAGCTACGGACCCATGAACACTGAAGCTTTCTTT	CASSYGPMNTEAFF
.	TRBV6-5	TRBD1	TRBJ1-5	TGTGCCAGCAGCCCACAGGGGGGTAGCAATCAGCCCCAGCATTTT	CASSPQGGSNQPQHF
.	TRBV7-9	TRBD1	TRBJ2-7	TGTGCCAGCAGAAAAACTGGGACAGGGGGCGGTTACGAGCAGTACTTC	CASRKTGTGGGYEQYF
.	TRBV11-2	TRBD1	TRBJ2-7	TGTGCCAGCAGCGCCTACCCGGGGACAGACTACGAGCAGTACTTC	CASSAYPGTDYEQYF
.	TRBV23-1	.	TRBJ2-7	TGCGCCAGCAGTCAATCCCCACTAAGATATCCCTACGAGCAGTACTTC	CASSQSPLRYPYEQYF
.	TRBV24-1	.	TRBJ2-6	TGTGCCACCAGTGGCCGGCCGGTTGGGGCCAACGTCCTGACTTTC	CATSGRPVGANVLTF
.	TRBV2	.	TRBJ1-5	TGTGCCAGCGGGATAGATAGCAATCAGCCCCAGCATTTT	CASGIDSNQPQHF
once	TRBV21-1	.	TRBJ2-7	TGTGCCAGCAGCAAAAGTGAGGAGACTAGTTACTTC	CASSKSEETSYF
.	TRBV7-2	.	TRBJ2-6	TGTGCCAGCAGGATACCGGGGTTTGGCCTCTCTGGGGCCAACGTCCTGACTTTC	CASRIPGFGLSGANVLTF
.	TRBV19	TRBD1	TRBJ1-5	TGTGCCAGTAGTATAGCCCGGGACAGGGTCAATCAGCCCCAGCATTTT	CASSIARDRVNQPQHF
once	TRBV20-1	.	TRBJ1-1	TGCAGTGCTAGTCAGAAGGGGCCCACTGAAGCTTTCTTT	CSASQKGPTEAFF
.	TRBV4-1	.	TRBJ1-3	TGCGCCAGCAGCCAAGATCCGGGGGGGGGAAACACCATATATTTT	CASSQDPGGGNTIYF
once	TRBV7-9	.	TRBJ1-5	TGTGCCAGCAGCTTAGGCGGGACCAATCAGCCCCAGCATTTT	CASSLGGTNQPQHF
few	TRBV18	TRBD2	TRBJ2-1	TGTGCCAGCTCACCACGGACTAGCGGACTAAATGAGCAGTTCTTC	CASSPRTSGLNEQFF
.	TRBV21-1	.	TRBJ2-3	TGTGCCAGCAGCCCCCGACAGGCGGGAGATACGCAGTATTTT	CASSPRQAGDTQYF
.	TRBV6-6	TRBD2	TRBJ2-7	TGTGCCAGCCGTCGGACTAGCGGGGGCCAAACCTACGAGCAGTACTTC	CASRRTSGGQTYEQYF
.	TRBV9	.	TRBJ2-1	TGTGCCAGCAGCGTACTCCCGGGACTCAATATGAACAATGAGCAGTTCTTC	CASSVLPGLNMNNEQFF
.	TRBV2	.	TRBJ2-7	TGTGCCAGCAGTGATTGGCATACCTACGAGCAGTACTTC	CASSDWHTYEQYF
.	TRBV27	TRBD2	TRBJ2-7	TGTGCCAGCAGTTTATCGTACAGCGGGAGTTACGAGCAGTACTTC	CASSLSYSGSYEQYF
.	TRBV2	.	TRBJ2-3	TGTGCCAGCAGTGAAGGTTGGAGCACAGATACGCAGTATTTT	CASSEGWSTDTQYF
.	TRBV27	TRBD1	TRBJ1-2	TGTGCCAGCAGTCTCAGGGGGCTGTCAGGTGGCTACACCTTC	CASSLRGLSGGYTF
.	TRBV7-2	.	TRBJ2-5	TGTGCCAGCAGCTTAGAAGGGATACAAGAGACCCAGTACTTC	CASSLEGIQETQYF
.	TRBV20-1	.	TRBJ1-5	TGCAGTGCTAGTCAGGGATCGTCTCAAAATCAGCCCCAGCATTTT	CSASQGSSQNQPQHF
.	TRBV14	.	TRBJ1-1	TGTGCCAGCAGCCAAGATTCCGGAGTTAACACTGAAGCTTTCTTT	CASSQDSGVNTEAFF
once	TRBV5-1	.	TRBJ2-1	TGCGCCAGCAGCTTCCTCTCGGCGAATGAGCAGTTCTTC	CASSFLSANEQFF
.	TRBV5-6	.	TRBJ2-5	TGTGCCAGCAGCTTCCGGGACTGGTACCAAGAGACCCAGTACTTC	CASSFRDWYQETQYF
.	TRBV11-2	.	TRBJ2-1	TGTGCCAGCAGCGTACAGATTCTGATCTCCTACAATGAGCAGTTCTTC	CASSVQILISYNEQFF
few	TRBV6-1	TRBD1	TRBJ2-7	TGTGCCAGCAGTCTGACAGGGGTCTACGAGCAGTACTTC	CASSLTGVYEQYF
.	TRBV7-9	.	TRBJ2-1	TGTGCCAGCAGCCCACCATTCAGGCAGGGTCCTTACAATGAGCAGTTCTTC	CASSPPFRQGPYNEQFF
.	TRBV23-1	.	TRBJ1-1	TGCGCCAGCGGGTTCACTTGGGGCTCAGCCACTGAAGCTTTCTTT	CASGFTWGSATEAFF
.	TRBV4-2	TRBD2	TRBJ2-5	TGTGCCAGCAGCCAAGTCCCTGGGACTAGCGGGGGTGGGGAGACCCAGTACTTC	CASSQVPGTSGGGETQYF
.	TRBV3-1/TRBV3-2	.	TRBJ2-1	TGTGCCAGCAGCCAAGCTACCGGAGGAACGAGGGGGTCCTACAATGAGCAGTTCTTC	CASSQATGGTRGSYNEQFF
.	TRBV3-1/TRBV3-2	TRBD2	TRBJ2-4	TGTGCCAGAAACGGAGTTGCTAGCGGTTATTATTTAGCCAAAAACATTCAGTACTTC	CARNGVASGYYLAKNIQYF
.	TRBV14	.	TRBJ1-4	TGTGCCAGCAGCCGCTTAGGGGGTTTGAGGAGTGAAAAACTGTTTTTT	CASSRLGGLRSEKLFF
.	TRBV18	.	TRBJ1-3	TGTGCCAGCTCACCAGAGGGAAACACCATATATTTT	CASSPEGNTIYF
few	TRBV21-1	.	TRBJ1-5	TGTGCCAGCACCGGACCCGTCCCGGGTAGCAATCAGCCCCAGCATTTT	CASTGPVPGSNQPQHF
once	TRBV30	.	TRBJ1-4	TGTGCCTGGAGAGAACAGGGATCTAATGAAAAACTGTTTTTT	CAWREQGSNEKLFF
.	TRBV29-1	.	TRBJ1-2	TGCAGCGTACTCATAGGGGGGCGCAGCTATGGCTACACCTTC	CSVLIGGRSYGYTF
once	TRBV9	TRBD1	TRBJ1-4	TGTGCCAGCAGCAAGACAGGGGGCAGGGGTAATGAAAAACTGTTTTTT	CASSKTGGRGNEKLFF
.	TRBV27	.	TRBJ1-2	TGTGCCAGCAGTCCATTAACAGGGTATGGCTACACCTTC	CASSPLTGYGYTF
.	TRBV25-1	.	TRBJ1-6	TGTGCCAGCAGTGCTAGCTCCTATAATTCACCCCTCCACTTT	CASSASSYNSPLHF
.	TRBV5-1	.	TRBJ2-7	TGCGCCAGCAAGCAAGAGCAGTACTTC	CASKQEQYF
.	TRBV9	TRBD2	TRBJ2-3	TGTGCCAGCAGCGTAGCTACTAGCGGGTCTAGCACAGATACGCAGTATTTT	CASSVATSGSSTDTQYF
.	TRBV7-8	.	TRBJ2-1	TGTGCCAGCAGCTTAGGGCCCCAGCGGCTTTCCTACAATGAGCAGTTCTTC	CASSLGPQRLSYNEQFF
once	TRBV6-5	TRBD2	TRBJ2-1	TGTGCCAACAGTTGGAGGGGAGGGGATGAGCAGTTCTTC	CANSWRGGDEQFF
.	TRBV7-2	TRBD2	TRBJ2-7	TGTGCCAGCAGCTTAGGTAGCGGGAGTAATTACGAGCAGTACTTC	CASSLGSGSNYEQYF
.	TRBV3-1/TRBV3-2	TRBD2	TRBJ2-2	TGTGCCAGCAGCCCACAACCGGGACTAGCGGGAGGACTTCACACCGGGGAGCTGTTTTTT	CASSPQPGLAGGLHTGELFF
.	TRBV16	TRBD1	TRBJ2-7	TGTGCCAGCAGCCAAACCGGGACAGGTCCCCCCTACGAGCAGTACTTC	CASSQTGTGPPYEQYF
.	TRBV11-2	.	TRBJ1-1	TGTGCCAGCAGCCTTCGCCAGATGATGAACACTGAAGCTTTCTTT	CASSLRQMMNTEAFF
once	TRBV2	.	TRBJ1-3	TGTGCCAGCAGTGACGGCAGGCCTGGCTCTGGAAACACCATATATTTT	CASSDGRPGSGNTIYF